This TCR beta chain was profiled in a study of blood T cell repertoires in COVID-19. On the study more broadly: Spain, Italy and the United States supplied samples that represented acute and convalescent COVID-19.

Participant-reported clinical history was the basis for cohort assignment. After removal of 2 bases from V and 0 bases from J, the junction contained 6 bases not matched to a gene. The germline V gene has CDR1 MNHEY and CDR2 SMNVEV (reference sequence). CDR3 length: 18 amino acids. Sequenced by immunoSEQ multiplex PCR; TCRdb stores in-frame clones only, minus some. There are roughly 230,000 clones in the sample; around 81% occur only once, and roughly 3.6% lies in the top ten. This sequence originates from a man aged 50-60 years who had recovered from COVID-19. Specimen: PBMCs or T cells enriched from blood (not recorded which). V usage is TRBV27 and J usage is TRBJ2-7, with 14 bases identical to TRBD2. The CDR3 DNA reads TGTGCCAGCAGTTTACGGACTAGCGGGAGGCCGAGCTCCTACGAGCAGTACTTC. Protein: CASSLRTSGRPSSYEQYF.